The clone carrying this T cell receptor (beta chain) was seen more than once but under ten times. Antigen specificity is unknown. With a J-beta primer mix and a sample-barcoded 5' primer, a second PCR ran about 6 to 11 cycles. In TCRdb, the 5' RACE reads were re-called with MiXCR into one record per CDR3 protein. The data contain more than 900,000 distinct CDR3 sequences, less than 25% of them singletons. Germline CDR1 is SGHRS and CDR2 is YFSETQ. V was shortened by 4 bases and J by 1 base, with 15 bases between the two germline ends. This CDR3 has 16 amino acids. This record comes from a study of blood T cells in healthy people across ages. Study outcomes and limitations: The recorded TCR beta diversity per million T cells decreased in a roughly linear manner with age.

The same data also contributed to another study, on T cells of mothers and their children.

The chain joins TRBV5-1 to TRBJ2-4; D is uncertain. This clonotype was obtained from a girl aged 2 to 9 in good health. Sequenced: blood. CDR3 sequence: CASSPYTEEAKNIQYF. CDR3 sequence (DNA): TGCGCCAGCAGCCCCTACACAGAAGAGGCCAAAAACATTCAGTACTTC.